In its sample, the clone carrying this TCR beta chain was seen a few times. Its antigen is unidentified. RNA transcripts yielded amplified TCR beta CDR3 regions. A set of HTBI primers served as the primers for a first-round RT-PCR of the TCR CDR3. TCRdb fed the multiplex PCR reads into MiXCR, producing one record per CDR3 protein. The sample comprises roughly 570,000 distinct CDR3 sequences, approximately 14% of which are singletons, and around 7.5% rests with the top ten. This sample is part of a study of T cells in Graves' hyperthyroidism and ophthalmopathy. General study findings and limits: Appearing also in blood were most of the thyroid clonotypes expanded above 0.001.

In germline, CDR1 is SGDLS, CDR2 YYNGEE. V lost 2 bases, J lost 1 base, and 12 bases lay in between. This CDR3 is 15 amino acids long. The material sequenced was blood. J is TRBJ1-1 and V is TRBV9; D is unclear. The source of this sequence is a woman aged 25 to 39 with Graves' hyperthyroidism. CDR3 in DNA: TGTGCCAGCAGCGTTGGGTATGCAGAGAACACTGAAGCTTTCTTT. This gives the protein CASSVGYAENTEAFF.